The sequence of this TCR beta chain was determined in a study of tumor-infiltrating lymphocytes in primary liver carcinoma. As for the study in general: Through surgical resection, the patients' primary liver carcinoma was treated. Patients, male and female, were 30 to 69 years old.

A constant-region primer primed TCR beta cDNA synthesis from around 500 ng of total RNA. Slightly modified ARM-PCR served as the procedure for the TCR beta libraries. These libraries came from three rounds of nested multiplex PCR. TRBV1-TRBV30 forward primers paired with a C-beta reverse primer were used in the first two PCR rounds, which ran approximately 10 cycles each. TCRdb recomputed calls from the multiplex PCR reads with MiXCR, one row per CDR3 protein. Here the sample spans approximately 310,000 distinct CDR3 sequences, 65% being singletons. About this clonotype itself: Its antigen is unidentified. Being one base from a much bigger clone, this may be a read error.

The CDR3 spans 16 residues. V shed 2 bases and J shed 6 bases, with 17 bases lying between them. Findings of the study overall: The use of bulk unsorted samples meant that CD4+ and CD8+ repertoires were not compared.

Out of unsorted whole blood came the blood RNA, and germline DNA was extracted as well. Prior to surgery, around 3.6 milliliters of peripheral blood were drawn. The sequenced sample was peripheral blood. This sequence was found in a man aged 35 to 55 with primary liver carcinoma and hepatitis B virus infection. The gene calls are TRBV12-3 or TRBV12-4 and TRBJ2-1, with D perhaps TRBD1 or TRBD2 (5 bases each). This chain's CDR3 is CASSLRDGFMSNEQFF. The CDR3, as DNA: TGTGCCAGCAGTTTACGGGACGGGTTCATGTCCAATGAGCAGTTCTTC.